This TCR beta chain was obtained from a study of post-analysis software for immune sequencing data. This CDR3 is built from 14 residues. The V end was cut by 8 bases, the J end by 1 base, with 13 bases between. Whole-study results and caveats: Five TRBV segments occurring more often in patients than controls included TRBV5-6, TRBV5-1 and TRBV20-1.

Built from TCR beta cDNA, the libraries had unique molecular identifiers in them. Approximately 450,000 cDNA molecules were recovered from an input of about 1 to 10 million T cells. Via MiXCR, TCRdb re-called the PCR reads, giving one row per CDR3 protein. The top ten hold roughly 10% of the sample, which has hundreds of thousands of distinct CDR3 sequences, 55% to 60% seen once. On this clonotype: As yet, its antigen is unknown.

The rearrangement links TRBV12-3 or TRBV12-4 to TRBJ2-3, with D possibly being TRBD1 (5 bases). The sequenced sample consisted of blood. This clonotype was sampled from a girl aged 2 to 9 with multiple sclerosis. The CDR3: CASGLGQGTDTQYF. The CDR3 nucleotides are TGTGCCAGCGGCCTCGGACAAGGCACAGATACGCAGTATTTT.